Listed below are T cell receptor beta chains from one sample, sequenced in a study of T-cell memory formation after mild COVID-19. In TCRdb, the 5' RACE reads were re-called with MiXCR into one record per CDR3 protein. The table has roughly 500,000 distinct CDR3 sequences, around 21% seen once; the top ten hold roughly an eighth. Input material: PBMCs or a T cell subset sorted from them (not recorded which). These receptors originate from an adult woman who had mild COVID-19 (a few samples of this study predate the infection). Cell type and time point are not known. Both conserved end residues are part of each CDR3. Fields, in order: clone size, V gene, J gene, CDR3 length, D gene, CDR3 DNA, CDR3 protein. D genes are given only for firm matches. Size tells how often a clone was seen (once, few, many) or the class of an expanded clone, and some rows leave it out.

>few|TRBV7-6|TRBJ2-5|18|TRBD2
TGTGCCAGCAGCTTAGGACTAGCGGGGGGACCGGAGTGGAAGACCCAGTACTTC
CASSLGLAGGPEWKTQYF
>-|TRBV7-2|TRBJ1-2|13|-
TGTGCCAGCAGCTTAGTCACTCAACAAGGCTACACCTTC
CASSLVTQQGYTF
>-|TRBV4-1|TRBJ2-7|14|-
TGCGCCAGCAGCCAGGGGCAGGATACCTACGAGCAGTACTTC
CASSQGQDTYEQYF
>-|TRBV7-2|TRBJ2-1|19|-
TGTGCCAGCAGATCGAAGGGTGTCGGACGGGCCGCCGAATACAATGAGCAGTTCTTC
CASRSKGVGRAAEYNEQFF
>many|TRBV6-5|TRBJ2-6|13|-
TGTGCCAGCAGTTACTTTGGAGCCAACGTCCTGACTTTC
CASSYFGANVLTF
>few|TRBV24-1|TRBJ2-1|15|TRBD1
TGTGCCACCAGTGGCCTGGGACAGGGTAGCAATGAGCAGTTCTTC
CATSGLGQGSNEQFF
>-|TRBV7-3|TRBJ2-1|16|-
TGTGCCAGCAGCGACTTTGCCAGCGGGTACTACAATGAGCAGTTCTTC
CASSDFASGYYNEQFF
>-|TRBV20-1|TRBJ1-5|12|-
TGCAGTGCTAACAGGGCCAATCAGCCCCAGCATTTT
CSANRANQPQHF
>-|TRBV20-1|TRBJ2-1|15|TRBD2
TGCAGTGCTGTGAGTGGAGCGGGGAACCACAATGAGCAGTTCTTC
CSAVSGAGNHNEQFF
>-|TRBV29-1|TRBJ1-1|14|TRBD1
TGCAGCGTTGATGTGGAGGGGGCGCGGACTGAAGCTTTCTTT
CSVDVEGARTEAFF
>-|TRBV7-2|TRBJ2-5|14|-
TGTGCCAGCAGCCCGGGAACAGCTCGGGAGACCCAGTACTTC
CASSPGTARETQYF
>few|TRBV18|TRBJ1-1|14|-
TGTGCCAGCTCACCGTTAGCGTTGAACACTGAAGCTTTCTTT
CASSPLALNTEAFF
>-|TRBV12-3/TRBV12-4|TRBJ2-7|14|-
TGTGCCAGCAGTTTTTGGAACCGAGAGTACGAGCAGTACTTC
CASSFWNREYEQYF
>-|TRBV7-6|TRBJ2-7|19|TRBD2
TGTGCCAGCAGCTTAGTGGCGCTAGCGGGAGCTCCCGGGTACTACGAGCAGTACTTC
CASSLVALAGAPGYYEQYF
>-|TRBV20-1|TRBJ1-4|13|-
TGCAGTGCCAGACAGGCAACTAATGAAAAACTGTTTTTT
CSARQATNEKLFF
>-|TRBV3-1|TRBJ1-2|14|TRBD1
TGTGCCAGCAGCCAAGGGACAGGGGGTCTTGGCTACACCTTC
CASSQGTGGLGYTF
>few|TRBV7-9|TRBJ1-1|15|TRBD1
TGTGCCAGCAGCGCCGACAGGGGATGGGACACTGAAGCTTTCTTT
CASSADRGWDTEAFF
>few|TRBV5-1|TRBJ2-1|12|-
TGCGCCAGCAGCTTGGCCCTGGGGGAGCAGTTCTTC
CASSLALGEQFF
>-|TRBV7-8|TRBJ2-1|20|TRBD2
TGTGCCAGCAGCTTGTATTGGGCTAGCGGGAGTCCTCACTCCTACAATGAGCAGTTCTTC
CASSLYWASGSPHSYNEQFF
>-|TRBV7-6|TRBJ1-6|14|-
TGTGCCAGCAGCCCTGGGGAAGGAGGATCACCCCTCCACTTT
CASSPGEGGSPLHF
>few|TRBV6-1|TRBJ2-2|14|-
TGTGCCAGCAGTGAAGGGGGAGACACCGGGGAGCTGTTTTTT
CASSEGGDTGELFF
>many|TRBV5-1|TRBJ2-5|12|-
TGCGCCAGCAGCTTGGCCGCAGAGACCCAGTACTTC
CASSLAAETQYF
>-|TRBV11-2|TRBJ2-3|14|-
TGTGCCAGCAGCTTAGCTCGCCGAGGAGATACGCAGTATTTT
CASSLARRGDTQYF
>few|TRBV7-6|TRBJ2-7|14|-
TGTGCCAGCAGTATCACAGGTGCCTCCTACGAGCAGTACTTC
CASSITGASYEQYF
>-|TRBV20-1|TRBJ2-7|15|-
TGCAGTCCAGAAGGGCTTCGGGACCGATCCTACGAGCAGTACTTC
CSPEGLRDRSYEQYF
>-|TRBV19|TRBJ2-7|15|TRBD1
TGTGCCAGTAGCCGCATTTGGACAGGTCCCTACGAGCAGTACTTC
CASSRIWTGPYEQYF
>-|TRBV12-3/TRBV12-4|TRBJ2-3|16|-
TGTGCCAGCAGTCTTGGGCAGGGTATCAGGCCAGATACGCAGTATTTT
CASSLGQGIRPDTQYF
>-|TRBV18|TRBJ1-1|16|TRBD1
TGTGCCAGCTCACCACCGGGCAGGGGGCAGTTCACTGAAGCTTTCTTT
CASSPPGRGQFTEAFF
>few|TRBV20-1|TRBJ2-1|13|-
TGCAGTGCTATTTCCAGCTCCTACAATGAGCAGTTCTTC
CSAISSSYNEQFF
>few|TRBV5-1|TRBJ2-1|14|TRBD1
TGCGCCAGCAGCTTGTCAAGGGGGCAAGAAGAGCAGTTCTTC
CASSLSRGQEEQFF
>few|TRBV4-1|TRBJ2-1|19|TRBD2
TGCGCCAGCAGCCAAAGGGAGGCTAGCGGGGATAGCTCCTACAATGAGCAGTTCTTC
CASSQREASGDSSYNEQFF
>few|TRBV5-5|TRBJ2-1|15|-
TGTGCCAGCAGCTTGGGATTGCGGGTTTTTAATGAGCAGTTCTTC
CASSLGLRVFNEQFF
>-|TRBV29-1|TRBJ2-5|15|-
TGCAGCGTTGTTCCTCCGGGAGAGGTGGCAGAGACCCAGTACTTC
CSVVPPGEVAETQYF
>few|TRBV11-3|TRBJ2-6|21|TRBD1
TGTGCCAGCACCGCTGGATATCCCCGGGACAGGGATCTCTCTGGGGCCAACGTCCTGACTTTC
CASTAGYPRDRDLSGANVLTF
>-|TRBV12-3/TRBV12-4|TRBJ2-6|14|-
TGTGCCATCACCGACCCGTCTGGGGCCAACGTCCTGACTTTC
CAITDPSGANVLTF
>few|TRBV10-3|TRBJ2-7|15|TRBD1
TGTGCCATCAGTGACCCCGGGACAGGGGGCGACGAGCAGTACTTC
CAISDPGTGGDEQYF
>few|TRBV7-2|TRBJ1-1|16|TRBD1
TGTGCCAGCAGCCCCACATGGACAGGATTGAACACTGAAGCTTTCTTT
CASSPTWTGLNTEAFF
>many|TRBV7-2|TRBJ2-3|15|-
TGTGCCAGCAGCCAACCTCTGGGCTGGGCGGGAACGCAGTATTTT
CASSQPLGWAGTQYF
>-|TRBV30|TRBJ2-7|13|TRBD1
TGTGCCTGGATAACCCGGGACAGAAACGAGCAGTACTTC
CAWITRDRNEQYF